The following is a TCR beta chain sequence with its context. Clones were read by immunoSEQ multiplex PCR, and TCRdb kept only the in-frame ones, dropping some. The sample holds about 110,000 clones, approximately 90% seen once. This entry comes from a study of cytomegalovirus exposure and HLA in healthy donors. Sequences were obtained from PBMCs. The TCR originated in a young woman in good health and CMV-seronegative.

The CDR3, as DNA: TGTGCCAGCAGCAGGGGACACGGAAAAGAGACCCAGTACTTC. Amino acid sequence: CASSRGHGKETQYF. This chain joins TRBV2 and TRBJ2-5; D might be TRBD1 (6 bases). Germline V lookup: CDR1 SNHLY, CDR2 FYNNEI. This CDR3 comprises 14 residues. Trimming cost V 6 bases and J 3 bases, with 14 bases left between them.